These 7 T cell receptor beta chains were sequenced from one sample in a study of identifying expanded T cells in peripheral blood. Only in-frame clones appear in the TCRdb table, and some are missing; sequencing was by immunoSEQ multiplex PCR. The table includes more than 55,000 clones, about 89% detected once. The source material was blood. Every receptor here comes from a person aged 18 to 70 in good health.

The chain couples TRBV15 to TRBJ2-6; tentatively, D is TRBD1 (5 bases). V lost 7 bases and J 0 bases, leaving 10 bases between the germline ends. The V gene's germline CDR1 is LNHNV and CDR2 YYDKDF (reference sequence). CDR3 length equals 15 residues. The CDR3 spells CATTQGTSGANVLTF. The CDR3 region has the DNA TGTGCCACCACTCAGGGAACCTCTGGGGCCAACGTCCTGACTTTC. Looking up the rest from reference TRBV15 and TRBJ2-6 gives the full variable domain: DAMVIQNPRYQVTQFGKPVTLSCSQTLNHNVMYWYQQKSSQAPKLLFHYYDKDFNNEADTPDNFQSRRPNTSFCFLDIRSPGLGDTAMYLCATTQGTSGANVLTFGAGSRLTVL.

As DNA, the CDR3 is TGTGCCAGCAGCCAGCTAGGCGGGAGCGGCACAGATACGCAGTATTTT. It encodes CASSQLGGSGTDTQYF. V is TRBV7-9 and J is TRBJ2-3; 7 nucleotides align to TRBD2. There are 16 residues in the CDR3. Germline CDR1 SEHNR, CDR2 FQNEAQ (reference sequence). V was clipped by 5 bases and J by 1 base; unmatched bases: 9.

V usage is TRBV6-4 and J usage is TRBJ2-2; 11 nucleotides align to TRBD2. This CDR3 comprises 16 residues. CDR1 is MRHNA and CDR2 is SNTAGT in the germline V gene. Trimming at V came to 5 bases and at J to 5 bases, leaving 7 bases not matched to a gene. The CDR3 DNA sequence: TGTGCCAGCAGTCCTACTAGCGGGGGTCGGACCGGGGAGCTGTTTTTT. Amino acid sequence: CASSPTSGGRTGELFF.

J is TRBJ1-2 and V is TRBV28, with D maybe TRBD1 (6 bases). Germline CDR1 MDHEN, CDR2 SYDVKM. The CDR3 length is 13 residues. V was cut by 11 bases and J by 8 bases, with 21 bases left in between. The CDR3 sequence is CAESRDKIGGYTF. In DNA, the CDR3 is TGTGCCGAAAGCCGGGACAAGATAGGGGGCTACACCTTC.

V and J are TRBV28 and TRBJ2-1, with no clear D. V was pared by 6 bases and J by 7 bases, with 16 bases between. The CDR3 contains 14 residues. Germline assignment: CDR1 MDHEN and CDR2 SYDVKM. As DNA, the CDR3 is TGTGCCAGCAGCATACGCGTAATGAAGAATGAGCAGTTCTTC. Its translation: CASSIRVMKNEQFF.

In its sample, this clone was seen a few times. V usage is TRBV7-8 and J usage is TRBJ1-5; D perhaps matches TRBD1 (6 bases). The CDR3 extends over 16 amino acids. V was trimmed by 4 bases and J by 2 bases, leaving 15 bases between them. Germline V gene data show CDR1 as SGHVS and CDR2 as FQNEAQ. The CDR3 here is CASSSNMAGGNQPQHF. Written as DNA, the CDR3 is TGTGCCAGCAGCTCAAACATGGCAGGGGGCAATCAGCCCCAGCATTTT.

This chain connects TRBV27 to TRBJ1-1; D is possibly TRBD1 (6 bases). V lost 6 bases and J lost 6, with 11 bases in between. The CDR3 is 12 amino acids. Per germline, CDR1 MNHEY and CDR2 SMNVEV (reference sequence). In nucleotides, the CDR3 is TGTGCCAGCAGCCAACAGGGAGCTGAAGCTTTCTTT. Translation: CASSQQGAEAFF.